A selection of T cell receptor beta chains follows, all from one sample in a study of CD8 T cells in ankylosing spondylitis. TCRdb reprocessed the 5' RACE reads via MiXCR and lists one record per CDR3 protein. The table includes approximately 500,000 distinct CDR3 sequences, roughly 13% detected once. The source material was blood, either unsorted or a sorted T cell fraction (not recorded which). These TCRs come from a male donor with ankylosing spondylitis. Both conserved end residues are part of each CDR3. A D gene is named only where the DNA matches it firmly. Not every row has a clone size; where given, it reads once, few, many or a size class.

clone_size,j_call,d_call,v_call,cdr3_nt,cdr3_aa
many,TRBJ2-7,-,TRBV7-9,TGTGCCAGCAGCCCGGGTCCTTCCTACGAGCAGTACTTC,CASSPGPSYEQYF
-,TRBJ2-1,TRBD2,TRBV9,TGTGCCAGCAGCGTAAGGGGGACTAGCGGGAGTAATGAGCAGTTCTTC,CASSVRGTSGSNEQFF
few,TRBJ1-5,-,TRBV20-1,TGCAGTGCTAGCCGCACCCCGAATCAGCCCCAGCATTTT,CSASRTPNQPQHF
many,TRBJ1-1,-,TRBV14,TGTGCCAGCAGCCAAGATTTGGCAGGGAACACTGAAGCTTTCTTT,CASSQDLAGNTEAFF
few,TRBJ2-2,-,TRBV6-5,TGTGCCAGCAGTTACTCGAGCGCAGCTGGGCTGTTTTTT,CASSYSSAAGLFF
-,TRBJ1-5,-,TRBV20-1,TGCAGTGCAGCCGGGACCGAGACTTATAGCAATCAGCCCCAGCATTTT,CSAAGTETYSNQPQHF
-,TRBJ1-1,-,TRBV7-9,TGTGCCAGCGCCTCGGGGATGGACACTGAAGCTTTCTTT,CASASGMDTEAFF
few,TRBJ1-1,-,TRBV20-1,TGCAGTGCCCCGTTCAATCTCGGGGGAATTGAAGCTTTCTTT,CSAPFNLGGIEAFF
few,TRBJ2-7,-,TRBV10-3,TGTGCCATCAGTGAGCAGGCAGGAGGGGACGTCTACGAGCAGTACTTC,CAISEQAGGDVYEQYF
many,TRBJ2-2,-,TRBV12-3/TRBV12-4,TGTGCCAGCAGTTCGGAAACCGGGGAGCTGTTTTTT,CASSSETGELFF
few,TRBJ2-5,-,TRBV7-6,TGTGCCAGCAGCCCCCTCCCCAAACCAGGGGTCCAAGAGACCCAGTACTTC,CASSPLPKPGVQETQYF
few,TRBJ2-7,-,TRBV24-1,TGTGCCACCAGTGCGGGAGCGTCCTACGAGCAGTACTTC,CATSAGASYEQYF
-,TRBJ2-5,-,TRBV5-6,TGTGCCAGCAGCTTTGGCGGGAACCAAGAGACCCAGTACTTC,CASSFGGNQETQYF
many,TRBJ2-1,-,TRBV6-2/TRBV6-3,TGTGCCAGCAGTAGGTTGAGCTCCTACAATGAGCAGTTCTTC,CASSRLSSYNEQFF
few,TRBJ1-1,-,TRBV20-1,TGCAGTGCTCGGAGGGTAGGGGCTGAAGCTTTCTTT,CSARRVGAEAFF
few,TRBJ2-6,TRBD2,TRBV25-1,TGTGCCAGCACCTCCTCTAGCGGGAGGGCGGCTGGGGCCAACGTCCTGACTTTC,CASTSSSGRAAGANVLTF
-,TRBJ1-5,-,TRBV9,TGTGCCAGCAGCGTAGGGGGTGGAGATCTCCAGCATTTT,CASSVGGGDLQHF
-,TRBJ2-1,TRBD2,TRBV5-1,TGCGCCAGCAGCGTCAGGACTAGCGGGCCCTACAATGAGCAGTTCTTC,CASSVRTSGPYNEQFF
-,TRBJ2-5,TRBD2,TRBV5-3,TGTGCCAGCGGCCCGGCCCTCGGGAGGTTACAAGAGACCCAGTACTTC,CASGPALGRLQETQYF
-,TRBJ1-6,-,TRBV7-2,TGTGCCAGCAGCTGGGGGGGGGGCGTTAATTCACCCCTCCACTTT,CASSWGGGVNSPLHF
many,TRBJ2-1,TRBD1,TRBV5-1,TGCGCCAGCAGCTTGGCCACATGGACAGGGAAAAATGAGCAGTTCTTC,CASSLATWTGKNEQFF
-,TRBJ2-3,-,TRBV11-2,TGTGCCAGCAGCTTAGGGACTCCAATCACAGATACGCAGTATTTT,CASSLGTPITDTQYF
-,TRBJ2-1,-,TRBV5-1,TGCGCCAGCAGCTTGGCCCCTTTAACAGGCGATAATGAGCAGTTCTTC,CASSLAPLTGDNEQFF
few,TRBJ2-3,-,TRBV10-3,TGTGCCATCAGTGAGTCCGGCAGGGGCCAGGCAGATACGCAGTATTTT,CAISESGRGQADTQYF
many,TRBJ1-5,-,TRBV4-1,TGCGCCAGCAGCCAAGAGGTGGTAGGTCAGCCCCAGCATTTT,CASSQEVVGQPQHF
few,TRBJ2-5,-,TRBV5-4,TGTGCCAGCAGCTTGTCAGGGGGGTCCCAGTACTTC,CASSLSGGSQYF
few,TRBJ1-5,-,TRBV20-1,TGCAGTGCTAGAGATTGGACAGTGCCCAATCAGCCCCAGCATTTT,CSARDWTVPNQPQHF